This TCR beta chain is drawn from a study of blood T cell repertoires in COVID-19. Overall study: Whether acute or convalescent, the COVID-19 samples came from the United States, Italy and Spain.

The CDR3 consists of 14 residues. Germline V gene lookup returns CDR1 SGHTA and CDR2 FQGNSA. V was trimmed by 3 bases and J by 5 bases, leaving 13 bases between them. Method: immunoSEQ multiplex PCR; TCRdb's copy keeps in-frame clones and lacks some. In the table there are 250,000 or so clones, around 90% of which are singletons. Sample: peripheral blood. This sequence originates from a woman aged 40 to 49 who had recovered from COVID-19. J is TRBJ2-5 and V is TRBV7-2; D is possibly TRBD2 (5 bases). The CDR3 DNA reads TGTGCCAGCAGCTTCCAACTAGATGCGGAGACCCAGTACTTC. Encoded protein: CASSFQLDAETQYF.